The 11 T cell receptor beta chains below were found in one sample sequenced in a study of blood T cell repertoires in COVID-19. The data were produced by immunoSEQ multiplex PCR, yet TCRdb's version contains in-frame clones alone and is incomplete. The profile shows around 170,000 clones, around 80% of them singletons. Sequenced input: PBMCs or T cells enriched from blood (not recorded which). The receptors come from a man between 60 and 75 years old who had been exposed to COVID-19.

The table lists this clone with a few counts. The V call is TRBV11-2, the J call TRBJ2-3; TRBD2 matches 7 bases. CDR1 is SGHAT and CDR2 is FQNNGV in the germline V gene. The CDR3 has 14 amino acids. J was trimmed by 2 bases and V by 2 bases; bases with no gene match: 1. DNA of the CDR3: TGTGCCAGCAGCTTACTAGCGGTCACAGATACGCAGTATTTT. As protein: CASSLLAVTDTQYF.

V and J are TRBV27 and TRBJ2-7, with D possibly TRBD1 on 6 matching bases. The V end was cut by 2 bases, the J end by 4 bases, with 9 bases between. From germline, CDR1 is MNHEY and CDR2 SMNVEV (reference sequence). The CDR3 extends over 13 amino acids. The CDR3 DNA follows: TGTGCCAGCAGTTTAACTCAGGGGTACGAGCAGTACTTC. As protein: CASSLTQGYEQYF.

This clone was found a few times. CDR3 loop: CAWSVVWSGSYEQYF. The CDR3 DNA reads TGTGCCTGGAGTGTAGTTTGGAGCGGGAGCTACGAGCAGTACTTC. The J gene is TRBJ2-7, the V gene TRBV30, with TRBD2 identical over 8 bases. This CDR3 is 15 amino acids long. Unmatched junction bases numbered 7, after V lost 0 bases and J lost 3 bases. CDR1 is GTSNPN and CDR2 is SVGIG in the germline V gene (reference sequence). The variable domain in full, with the rest retrieved from reference TRBV30 and TRBJ2-7, is SQTIHQWPATLVQPVGSPLSLECTVEGTSNPNLYWYRQAAGRGLQLLFYSVGIGQISSEVPQNLSASRPQDRQFILSSKKLLLSDSGFYLCAWSVVWSGSYEQYFGPGTRLTVT.

The CDR3 DNA reads TGCGCCAGCAGGGCAGGGGATGATGGAAACACCATATATTTT. This sequence encodes CASRAGDDGNTIYF. The chain links TRBV10-2 to TRBJ1-3; D perhaps matches TRBD1 (6 bases). The CDR3 runs to 14 residues. V was cut by 6 bases and J by 3 bases, with 12 bases left in between. Germline V lookup: CDR1 WSHSY, CDR2 SAAADI.

CDR3 bases: TGTGCCAGTAGAGCGGGACAGGGGGCCTACGAGCAGTACTTC. Amino acids: CASRAGQGAYEQYF. The chain employs TRBV19 and TRBJ2-7, with 11 nucleotides matching TRBD1. Looked up from germline, CDR1 is LNHDA and CDR2 is SQIVND (reference sequence). The CDR3 has 14 residues. J lost 2 bases, V lost 6 bases, and 3 bases had no gene match.

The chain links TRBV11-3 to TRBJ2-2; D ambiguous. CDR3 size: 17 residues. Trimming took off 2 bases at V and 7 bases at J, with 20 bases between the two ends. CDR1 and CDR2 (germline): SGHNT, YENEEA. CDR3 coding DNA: TGTGCCAGCAGCTTATCTCCCGCGACTGCTAGTAGCGGGGAGCTGTTTTTT. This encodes CASSLSPATASSGELFF.

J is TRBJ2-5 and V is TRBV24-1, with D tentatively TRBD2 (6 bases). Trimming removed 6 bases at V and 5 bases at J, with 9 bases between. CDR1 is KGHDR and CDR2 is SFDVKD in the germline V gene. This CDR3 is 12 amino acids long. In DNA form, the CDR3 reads TGTGCCACCAGTCCTCGGGGGGAGACCCAGTACTTC. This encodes CATSPRGETQYF.

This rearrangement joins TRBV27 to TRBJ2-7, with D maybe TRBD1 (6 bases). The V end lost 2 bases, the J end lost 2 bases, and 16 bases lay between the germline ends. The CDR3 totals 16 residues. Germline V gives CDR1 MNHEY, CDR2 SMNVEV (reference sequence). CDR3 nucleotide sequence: TGTGCCAGCAGTTTACCCGACAGGTTCCGCCCCTACGAGCAGTACTTC. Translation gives CASSLPDRFRPYEQYF.

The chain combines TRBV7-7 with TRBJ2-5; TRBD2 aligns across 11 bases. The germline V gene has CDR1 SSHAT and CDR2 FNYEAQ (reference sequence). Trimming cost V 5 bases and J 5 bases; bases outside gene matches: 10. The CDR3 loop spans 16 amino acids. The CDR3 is CASSLRGASGRETQYF. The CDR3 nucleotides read TGTGCCAGCAGCCTGAGGGGGGCTAGCGGGAGGGAGACCCAGTACTTC.

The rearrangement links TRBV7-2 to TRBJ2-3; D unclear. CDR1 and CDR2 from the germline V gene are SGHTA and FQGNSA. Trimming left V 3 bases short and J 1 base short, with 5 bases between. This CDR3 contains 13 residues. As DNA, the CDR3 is TGTGCCAGCAGCTTTTCCGGCACAGATACGCAGTATTTT. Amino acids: CASSFSGTDTQYF.

CDR3 coding DNA: TGCGCCAGCAGCCCGAATGTCGGGTCGTGGACTGAAGCTTTCTTT. Amino acids: CASSPNVGSWTEAFF. The chain uses TRBV5-1 and TRBJ1-1; no firm D call. CDR3 length: 15 amino acids. Germline V gene data show CDR1 as SGHRS and CDR2 as YFSETQ. V was trimmed by 4 bases and J by 5 bases, leaving 18 bases between them.